This T cell receptor (beta chain) appears in the sequencing data of a study of shared clonotypes between healthy human individuals. At the level of the study: Samples came from two female and a few male donors aged 18 to 49.

The CDR3 sequence is 18 residues long. Per the germline V gene, CDR1 is MGHRA and CDR2 is YSYEKL. V lost 2 bases and J 0 bases, leaving 17 bases between the germline ends. Comment on this clone: Its antigen is undetermined.

General study results and limits: Larger estimated richness was generally seen in naive subsets than in memory subsets. About 5% of naive CD4 clonotypes were shared across a handful of donors.

The assay was carried out at the deep level. TCRdb keeps only in-frame clones here, not all; method: immunoSEQ multiplex PCR. This table has more than 150,000 clones, around 93% appearing once. The V call is TRBV4-1, the J call TRBJ2-4, with D possibly matching TRBD2 (6 bases). The TCR was taken from a woman in her thirties in good health. The sample taken for sequencing was naive CD4+ T cells sorted from blood. The subset denotes: CD45RA+ positively selected. CDR3 amino acids: CASSQRWGSGLAKNIQYF. CDR3 in DNA: TGCGCCAGCAGCCAAAGATGGGGAAGCGGGTTAGCCAAAAACATTCAGTACTTC.